This T cell receptor (beta chain) was recovered during a study of blood T cells in healthy people across ages. Looking at the study overall: Researchers report that template switching captured about one barcoded beta molecule per two T cells. Study-wide results and caveats: A strong correlation between TCR beta diversity and naive T cell percentage was seen. In older individuals, TCR beta diversity per million T cells was lower, falling roughly linearly with age.

Points on this clonotype: Antigen specificity is unknown. The junction shows a germline mismatch at one end, possibly a read error.

CDR1 is MNHEY and CDR2 is SMNVEV in the germline V gene (reference sequence). The CDR3 has 15 residues. Drawn from each donor were about 9 milliliters of peripheral blood. Next came a second PCR, run for about 6 to 12 cycles, which used a sample-barcoded 5' primer along with a J-beta primer mix. TCRdb used MiXCR to reprocess the 5' RACE reads, holding one entry per CDR3 protein. Counted here are 980,000 or so distinct CDR3 sequences, around 48% occurring once; the ten biggest clones make up 13%. V usage is TRBV27 and J usage is TRBJ2-1; 13 bases line up with TRBD2. Sequenced sample: blood. The clonotype originates from a man younger than 40 in good health. CDR3 nucleotide sequence: TGTGCCGGCAGCCGGACTAGCGGGGGATTCAATGAGCAGTTCTTC. Translation gives CAGSRTSGGFNEQFF.